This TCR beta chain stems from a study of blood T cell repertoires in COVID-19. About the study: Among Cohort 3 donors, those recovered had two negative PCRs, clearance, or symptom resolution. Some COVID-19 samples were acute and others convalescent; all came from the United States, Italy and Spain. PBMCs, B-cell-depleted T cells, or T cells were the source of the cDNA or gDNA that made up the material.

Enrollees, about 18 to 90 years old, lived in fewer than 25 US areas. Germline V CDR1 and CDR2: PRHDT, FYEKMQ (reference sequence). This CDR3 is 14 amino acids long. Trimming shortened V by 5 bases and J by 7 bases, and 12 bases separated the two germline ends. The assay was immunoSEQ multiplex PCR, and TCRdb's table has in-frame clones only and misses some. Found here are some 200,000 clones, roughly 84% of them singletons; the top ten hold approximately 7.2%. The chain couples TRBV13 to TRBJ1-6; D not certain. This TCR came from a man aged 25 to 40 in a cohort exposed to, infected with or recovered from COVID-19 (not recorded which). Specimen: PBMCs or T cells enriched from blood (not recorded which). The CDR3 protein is CASSIRRENSPLHF. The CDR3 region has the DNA TGTGCCAGCAGCATCCGACGGGAGAATTCACCCCTCCACTTT.